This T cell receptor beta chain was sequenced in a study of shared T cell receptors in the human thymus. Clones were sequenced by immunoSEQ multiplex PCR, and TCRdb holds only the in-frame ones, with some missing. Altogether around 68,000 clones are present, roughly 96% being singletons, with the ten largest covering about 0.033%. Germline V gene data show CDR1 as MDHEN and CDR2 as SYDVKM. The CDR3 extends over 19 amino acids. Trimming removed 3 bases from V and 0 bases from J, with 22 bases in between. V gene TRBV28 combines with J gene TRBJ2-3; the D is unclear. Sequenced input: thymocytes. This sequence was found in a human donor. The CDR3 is CASSFWSRAGSSSTDTQYF. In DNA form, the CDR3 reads TGTGCCAGCAGTTTCTGGTCTCGAGCCGGAAGCTCTAGCACAGATACGCAGTATTTT.